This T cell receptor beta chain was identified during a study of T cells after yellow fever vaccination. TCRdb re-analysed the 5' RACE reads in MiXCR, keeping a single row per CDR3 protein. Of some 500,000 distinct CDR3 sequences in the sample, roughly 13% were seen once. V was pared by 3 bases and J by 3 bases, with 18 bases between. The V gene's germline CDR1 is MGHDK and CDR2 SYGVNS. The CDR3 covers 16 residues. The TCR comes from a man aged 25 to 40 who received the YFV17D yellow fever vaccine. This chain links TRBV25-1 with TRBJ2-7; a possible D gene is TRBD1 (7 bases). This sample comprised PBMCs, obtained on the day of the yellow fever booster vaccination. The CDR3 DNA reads TGTGCCAGCAGTGACCTCGGGCGGGACAGATACTACGAGCAGTACTTC. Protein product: CASSDLGRDRYYEQYF.